The 26 T cell receptor beta chains listed next were all sequenced from one sample in a study of blood T cell repertoires in COVID-19. Sequencing was performed with immunoSEQ multiplex PCR; in TCRdb, only in-frame clones are kept and a portion is missing. This repertoire shows 250,000 or so clones, around 87% found once; its top ten account for 1.6%. The sample consisted of PBMCs or T cells enriched from blood (not recorded which). These receptors were taken from a woman aged 50 to 65 who had recovered from COVID-19.

Comments on this clone: Mismatch with germline at one junction end may stem from a read error. The chain carries TRBV11-2 and TRBJ2-7; TRBD2 might be the D (6 bases). Germline CDR1 SGHAT, CDR2 FQNNGV. This CDR3 comprises 11 residues. Written as DNA, the CDR3 is TGTGCCAGCAGGGCCGAAGGGACTCCCGACTTC. Translating it yields CASRAEGTPDF.

The chain recombines TRBV2 with TRBJ2-7; D not certain. The CDR3 has 16 residues. The V gene's germline CDR1 is SNHLY and CDR2 FYNNEI. The V gene lost 0 bases and the J gene lost 3 bases, with 15 bases spanning the gap. The CDR3 region is CASSEALRAKIYEQYF. The CDR3 DNA sequence: TGTGCCAGCAGTGAAGCGCTTCGCGCGAAAATCTACGAGCAGTACTTC.

The chain couples TRBV5-8 to TRBJ2-7, with D possibly being TRBD1 (5 bases). V lost 4 bases and J 4 bases, leaving 18 bases between the germline ends. CDR3 length: 15 residues. Germline V CDR1 and CDR2: SGHTS, YDEGEE. In nucleotides, the CDR3 is TGTGCCAGCAGCGGGCAGGGCCTACTTCATTACGAGCAGTACTTC. It codes for CASSGQGLLHYEQYF.

The chain joins TRBV15 to TRBJ1-5, with D uncertain. Looked up from germline, CDR1 is LNHNV and CDR2 is YYDKDF (reference sequence). This CDR3 comprises 14 residues. Trimming took 6 bases from V and 4 from J, leaving 13 bases between them. The CDR3 is CATSQNQFNQPQHF. In nucleotides, the CDR3 is TGTGCCACCAGTCAGAATCAGTTTAATCAGCCCCAGCATTTT.

The rearrangement links TRBV27 to TRBJ2-7; TRBD1 matches 8 bases. Trimming took 3 bases from V and 6 from J; bases not matched to a gene: 1. The germline CDR1 and CDR2 sequences are MNHEY and SMNVEV (reference sequence). This CDR3 has 12 residues. Written as DNA, the CDR3 is TGTGCCAGCAGTTTGGGGACAGGCGAGCAGTACTTC. Residues: CASSLGTGEQYF.

This chain joins TRBV28 and TRBJ1-5; D is ambiguous. CDR1 is MDHEN and CDR2 is SYDVKM in the germline V gene. Trimming cost V 3 bases and J 3 bases, with 12 bases left between them. The CDR3 has 15 residues. The CDR3 DNA is TGTGCCAGCAGTTTGGCCCAGCAGGTCAATCAGCCCCAGCATTTT. As protein: CASSLAQQVNQPQHF.

This clone occurred a few times. This rearrangement joins TRBV3-1 (or the pseudogene TRBV3-2) to TRBJ2-1, with D tentatively TRBD2 (6 bases). CDR1 LGHDT and CDR2 YNNKEL come from the germline V gene (reference sequence). This CDR3 region has 15 residues. V was clipped by 1 base and J by 6 bases, with 13 bases between them. CDR3 sequence: CASSQGLVSANEQFF. The DNA of the CDR3 is TGTGCCAGCAGCCAAGGACTAGTTTCCGCCAATGAGCAGTTCTTC.

The chain joins TRBV18 to TRBJ1-3, with D possibly matching TRBD1 (5 bases). With 4 bases removed from V and 2 bases from J, the gap between germline ends came to 15 bases. This CDR3 has 16 residues. CDR1 KGHSH and CDR2 LQKENI come from the germline V gene. The CDR3 DNA reads as TGTGCCAGCTCACACGGATCAGGGTTCACTGGAAACACCATATATTTT. This translates into CASSHGSGFTGNTIYF.

This chain joins TRBV19 and TRBJ2-4; 8 bases fit TRBD1. The CDR3 is 14 amino acids. The germline V gene has CDR1 LNHDA and CDR2 SQIVND (reference sequence). With 5 bases clipped from V and 7 bases from J, the junction kept 7 bases outside the gene matches. The CDR3 region is CASSPTGVWNIQYF. The DNA of the CDR3 is TGTGCCAGTAGTCCGACAGGGGTTTGGAACATTCAGTACTTC.

This sequence joins TRBV7-9 and TRBJ1-2; D is undetermined. The CDR3 loop spans 13 amino acids. V lost 5 bases and J lost 4, with 11 bases in between. Looked up from germline, CDR1 is SEHNR and CDR2 is FQNEAQ (reference sequence). CDR3 sequence reads: CASSINYIYGYTF. For the CDR3, the DNA is TGTGCCAGCAGCATAAACTACATCTATGGCTACACCTTC. Based on the CDR3 plus reference TRBV7-9 and TRBJ1-2, the full variable domain is DTGVSQNPRHKITKRGQNVTFRCDPISEHNRLYWYRQTLGQGPEFLTYFQNEAQLEKSRLLSDRFSAERPKGSFSTLEIQRTEQGDSAMYLCASSINYIYGYTFGSGTRLTVV.

The DNA of the CDR3 is TGTGCCAGCAGCTCCCCCCAAAACTACGAGCAGTACTTC. It encodes CASSSPQNYEQYF. The chain recombines TRBV5-4 with TRBJ2-7; D gene unclear. V lost 3 bases to trimming and J lost 3 bases, with 10 bases between them. The CDR3 spans 13 residues. CDR1 SGHNT and CDR2 YYREEE come from the germline V gene (reference sequence).

The chain has TRBV18 and TRBJ2-2; no clear D. V was clipped by 4 bases and J by 4 bases, with 7 bases between them. The CDR3 is 13 amino acids. Germline CDR1 and CDR2: KGHSH and LQKENI. DNA of the CDR3: TGTGCCAGCTCACTCTCGGGCACCGGGGAGCTGTTTTTT. It codes for CASSLSGTGELFF. The variable domain in full, with the rest retrieved from reference TRBV18 and TRBJ2-2, is NAGVMQNPRHLVRRRGQEARLRCSPMKGHSHVYWYRQLPEEGLKFMVYLQKENIIDESGMPKERFSAEFPKEGPSILRIQQVVRGDSAAYFCASSLSGTGELFFGEGSRLTVL.

The chain employs TRBV4-1 and TRBJ2-5; D is unresolved. The V end lost 2 bases, the J end lost 0 bases, and 7 bases lay between the germline ends. The CDR3 spans 14 residues. Germline CDR1 MGHRA, CDR2 YSYEKL. CDR3 sequence (DNA): TGCGCCAGCAGCCAACCGCAGGACCAAGAGACCCAGTACTTC. Protein: CASSQPQDQETQYF.

The V and J genes are TRBV18 and TRBJ1-5; possible D gene TRBD1, 5 bases. V dropped 5 bases and J dropped 1 base, with 6 bases sitting between them. Germline-derived CDR1 and CDR2 are KGHSH and LQKENI. This CDR3 is 13 amino acids long. This CDR3 is CASSSGSNQPQHF. The CDR3 coding sequence is TGTGCCAGCTCATCAGGGAGCAATCAGCCCCAGCATTTT.

This chain joins TRBV6-5 and TRBJ2-7, with D possibly matching TRBD1 (5 bases). The germline V gene encodes CDR1 MNHEY and CDR2 SVGAGI. Trimming removed 7 bases from V and 4 bases from J, with 17 bases in between. This CDR3 has 14 residues. CDR3 sequence reads: CASKTGEQDYEQYF. DNA of the CDR3: TGTGCCAGCAAAACCGGCGAACAGGATTACGAGCAGTACTTC.

CDR3: CASSPKAGGGAYEQYF. CDR3 bases: TGTGCCAGCAGTCCTAAAGCGGGAGGGGGGGCCTACGAGCAGTACTTC. The chain recombines TRBV27 with TRBJ2-7, with 10 positions matching TRBD2. V lost 5 bases and J lost 2; bases outside the gene matches: 9. The CDR3 length is 16 residues. CDR1 and CDR2 from the germline V gene are MNHEY and SMNVEV (reference sequence).

To note about this clone: The same CDR3 arises from other DNA sequences in this sample as well. V and J are TRBV20-1 and TRBJ2-3; 7 bases are shared with TRBD2. The V and J ends lost 5 bases and 6 bases, in that order; junction bases with no gene match: 2. Germline V gene sequence: CDR1 DFQATT, CDR2 SNEGSKA (reference sequence). The CDR3 runs to 11 residues. The CDR3 is CSALGGDTQYF. The DNA of the CDR3 is TGCAGTGCTCTGGGGGGGGATACGCAGTATTTT.

The rearrangement uses TRBV5-4 and TRBJ2-5; D is perhaps TRBD2 (5 bases). This CDR3 has 15 amino acids. V was shortened by 2 bases and J by 1 base, with 12 bases between the two germline ends. Germline CDR1 is SGHNT and CDR2 is YYREEE (reference sequence). The chain's CDR3 is CASSFPGRTQETQYF. CDR3 nucleotide sequence: TGTGCCAGCAGCTTTCCGGGAAGAACCCAAGAGACCCAGTACTTC.

This rearrangement joins TRBV15 to TRBJ1-5, with D possibly matching TRBD1 (6 bases). Trimming removed 1 base at V and 7 bases at J, with 20 bases between. Per germline, CDR1 LNHNV and CDR2 YYDKDF (reference sequence). This CDR3 spans 17 amino acids. CDR3 bases: TGTGCCACCAGCAGAGGTGCGGGGGGGCAGGGAGGCCAGCCCCAGCATTTT. Protein: CATSRGAGGQGGQPQHF. Full variable domain (missing parts from reference TRBV15 and TRBJ1-5): DAMVIQNPRYQVTQFGKPVTLSCSQTLNHNVMYWYQQKSSQAPKLLFHYYDKDFNNEADTPDNFQSRRPNTSFCFLDIRSPGLGDTAMYLCATSRGAGGQGGQPQHFGDGTRLSIL.

The chain's CDR3 is CASKVTGGGGYTF. Here the CDR3 DNA reads TGTGCCAGCAAGGTGACAGGGGGCGGTGGCTACACCTTC. The J gene is TRBJ1-2, the V gene TRBV28, with 10 positions matching TRBD1. Germline lookup yields CDR1 MDHEN and CDR2 SYDVKM. CDR3 length: 13 amino acids. The ends lost 7 bases at V and 7 bases at J; junction bases unmatched: 6.

This clone was seen once. The V call is TRBV11-2, the J call TRBJ2-2, with TRBD2 matching over 7 bases. The CDR3 sequence is 18 residues long. The germline CDR1 and CDR2 sequences are SGHAT and FQNNGV. Trimming took 2 bases from V and 5 from J; bases not matched to a gene: 14. The CDR3 nucleotides read TGTGCCAGCAGCTTACAGTTCGGGGGAGGGCTTTCGACCGGGGAGCTGTTTTTT. Translated: CASSLQFGGGLSTGELFF.

The chain carries TRBV20-1 and TRBJ2-1; a weak D match, TRBD2 (5 bases). The CDR3 totals 11 residues. Germline V gives CDR1 DFQATT, CDR2 SNEGSKA (reference sequence). V was pared by 5 bases and J by 7 bases, with 9 bases between. CDR3 sequence: CSALLANEQFF. The CDR3 DNA reads TGCAGTGCTCTGCTAGCAAATGAGCAGTTCTTC.

The DNA for the CDR3 is TGCGCCAGCAGCTTGGAGGGGTTCGGCGAAAAACTGTTTTTT. Protein sequence: CASSLEGFGEKLFF. V and J are TRBV5-1 and TRBJ1-4, with D possibly matching TRBD1 (5 bases). V dropped 0 bases and J dropped 8 bases, with 11 bases sitting between them. Germline V gene lookup returns CDR1 SGHRS and CDR2 YFSETQ. The CDR3 extends over 14 amino acids.

The V call is TRBV27, the J call TRBJ1-6; 9 bases match TRBD1. CDR3 length: 13 residues. V was clipped by 6 bases and J by 10 bases; unmatched bases: 4. The germline gives CDR1 MNHEY, CDR2 SMNVEV (reference sequence). CDR3 in amino acids: CASRWTGASPLHF. The CDR3 coding sequence is TGTGCCAGCAGATGGACAGGGGCATCACCCCTCCACTTT.

The rearrangement links TRBV28 to TRBJ1-1, with D possibly TRBD1 on 5 matching bases. Trimming took 3 bases from V and 4 from J, leaving 15 bases between them. The CDR3 length is 15 residues. CDR1 and CDR2 from the germline V gene are MDHEN and SYDVKM. The CDR3 loop reads CASSFTGAFRTEAFF. The DNA of the CDR3 is TGTGCCAGCAGTTTTACAGGCGCATTTCGCACTGAAGCTTTCTTT.

Note on this clone: Other DNA sequences in this sample translate to the same CDR3. J is TRBJ2-7 and V is TRBV18; TRBD2 matches 13 bases. V lost 5 bases and J lost 3; bases outside the gene matches: 1. The CDR3 runs 14 residues. Germline values: CDR1 KGHSH, CDR2 LQKENI. This chain's CDR3 is CASSRTSGSYEQYF. CDR3 nucleotides: TGTGCCAGCTCAAGGACTAGCGGGAGCTACGAGCAGTACTTC.